This T cell receptor beta chain was recovered during a study of T-cell memory formation after mild COVID-19. The CDR3 contains 15 residues. Per the germline V gene, CDR1 is LGHNA and CDR2 is YNFKEQ. The ends were cut back, 4 bases at V and 10 bases at J, with 22 bases in the middle. Whole-study results and caveats: CD4+ bias marked clones expanding day 15 to 37, unlike balanced contracting clones.

Barcoded TCR alpha and TCR beta cDNA libraries with UMIs came from 5'RACE using constant-segment primers. In TCRdb, the 5' RACE reads were re-called with MiXCR into one record per CDR3 protein. The table records about 180,000 distinct CDR3 sequences, about 18% of them present only once. A word on this clonotype: The antigen remains undetermined.

Sequencing used PBMCs or a T cell subset sorted from them (not recorded which). The V call is TRBV4-2, the J call TRBJ2-5; the D gene is possibly TRBD1 (6 bases). The origin of this receptor is a man aged 18-30 years who had mild COVID-19 (a few samples of this study predate the infection). Cell type and time point are not known. DNA of the CDR3: TGTGCCAGCAGCCCGCGGTCGGTGGGGGCGGGCGACCAGTACTTC. Protein product: CASSPRSVGAGDQYF.